The T cell receptor beta chain described here comes from a study of early T cells in non-severe SARS-CoV-2 infection. Study results and limitations: In VDJdb matching, anti-spike CD8 responses were favored while private and CD4 specificities went missing.

Individual cDNA molecules carried attached unique molecular identifiers. TCRdb reprocessed the 5' RACE reads via MiXCR and lists one record per CDR3 protein. The table has roughly 26,000 distinct CDR3 sequences, 4.5% to 6% seen once; the top ten hold 4%. A note on this clonotype: Its antigen is not identified.

Between the trimmed V and J ends, which lost 6 bases and 6 bases, there was a span of 20 bases. The CDR3 loop spans 16 amino acids. CDR1 and CDR2 (germline): MNHEY, SVGAGI. Specimen: whole blood. The chain carries TRBV6-5 and TRBJ1-4; possibly TRBD1 for D (5 bases). The TCR was taken from an adult who was a healthcare worker with PCR-confirmed SARS-CoV-2 infection or an uninfected control (not recorded which). The CDR3 here is CASSPGLARGYEKLFF. CDR3 sequence (DNA): TGTGCCAGCAGCCCGGGGCTCGCAAGGGGATATGAAAAACTGTTTTTT.